The TCR beta chain described here comes from a study of blood T cells in healthy people across ages. The study's findings and limits: Possibly, changes in expanded clonotypes were confounded because donor CMV status was unknown. TCR beta diversity correlated strongly with naive T cell percentage. Whereas aged donors had fewer naive CD4+ cells, long-lived donors had more of them and higher diversity.

Germline V CDR1 and CDR2: MNHEY, SMNVEV (reference sequence). This CDR3 has 15 residues. V was pared by 4 bases and J by 6 bases, with 16 bases between. A word on this clonotype: What it recognizes is unknown.

Primed by a sample-barcoded 5' primer and a J-beta primer mix, a second PCR proceeded for about 6 to 12 cycles. Each cDNA molecule was tagged by a template-switch adaptor that had 12 random nucleotides. One entry per CDR3 protein results from TCRdb running MiXCR on the 5' RACE reads. This table holds around 790,000 distinct CDR3 sequences, about 42% found once. The chain uses TRBV27 and TRBJ2-1, with a weak D call TRBD1 (5 bases). The sequence was collected from a man aged 55-75 years in good health. The specimen sequenced was blood. DNA of the CDR3: TGTGCCAGCAGTTCCCCAATCTCAGGGATCAATGAGCAGTTCTTC. Translated, it gives CASSSPISGINEQFF.